This paragraph covers one T cell receptor beta chain sequence. In the original analysis: Reference gene primer amplification gave estimated nucleated cell counts. Sequenced by immunoSEQ multiplex PCR; TCRdb stores in-frame clones only, minus some. V and J calls and clone size come straight from that table; D and trimming were deduced from the DNA. The sample contains roughly 410,000 clones, approximately 89% of which appear only once. Germline V gene data show CDR1 as MNHEY and CDR2 as SVGAGI. The CDR3 consists of 13 residues. Trimming left V 6 bases short and J 4 bases short, with 13 bases between. This record comes from a study of blood T cell repertoires in COVID-19.

Sequencing was done on a sample of peripheral blood. V usage is TRBV6-5 and J usage is TRBJ2-7, with D maybe TRBD2 (6 bases). This receptor was obtained from a woman aged 55-69 years with COVID-19, enrolled during active disease. CDR3 bases: TGTGCCAGCAGAAACGGCGGAGGGTACGAGCAGTACTTC. It is translated as CASRNGGGYEQYF.